The clone carrying this T cell receptor (beta chain) has only one observation. Clones were sequenced by immunoSEQ multiplex PCR, and TCRdb holds only the in-frame ones, with some missing. The sample holds over 250,000 clones, 75% to 90% seen once. This sample is drawn from a study of blood T cell repertoires in COVID-19. Study-level information: Samples representing acute and convalescent COVID-19 were sourced from the United States, Italy and Spain. The analysed material was cDNA or gDNA that came from T cells, B-cell-depleted T cells, or PBMCs.

The ends were cut back, 5 bases at V and 3 bases at J, with 13 bases in the middle. Germline V gene data show CDR1 as WNHNN and CDR2 as SYGVQD (reference sequence). This CDR3 contains 14 residues. The sample was PBMCs or T cells enriched from blood (not recorded which). The rearrangement links TRBV10-1 to TRBJ1-1, with D possibly being TRBD1 (5 bases). The receptor's source is a woman younger than 35 who had recovered from COVID-19. The CDR3 nucleotides are TGCGCCAGCAGTCCACTTTTAGGGGACACTGAAGCTTTCTTT. Translated: CASSPLLGDTEAFF.